This T cell receptor beta chain came from a study of blood T cells in healthy people across ages. Germline V CDR1 and CDR2: SNHLY, FYNNEI. This CDR3 is built from 13 residues. PCR was performed a second time for about 7 to 11 cycles using a sample-barcoded 5' primer and a J-beta primer mix. A single record per CDR3 protein comes from TCRdb applying MiXCR to the 5' RACE reads. The sample carries roughly 700,000 distinct CDR3 sequences, about 52% recorded once. This clonotype was sampled from a woman aged 60-70 years in good health. Material for sequencing was blood. This sequence joins TRBV2 and TRBJ2-4, with D uncertain. Matching the DNA end better, TRBJ2-7 makes the J call doubtful. CDR3 nucleotides: TGTGCCAGCACATGGGGTCCCTCCGGCGAGCAGTACTTC. It is translated as CASTWGPSGEQYF.